Given below is one TCR beta chain in context. Its specificity is unknown. This entry is derived from a study of vaccination effects on CD4 cells after COVID-19. Study in general: Post-vaccine specimens were collected at a median of 72 days following the second dose. Study-level findings and limits: Of the vaccine-induced clones from healthy vaccinees, merely 1 of 255 recognized common cold coronaviruses as well.

Trimming removed 6 bases at V and 1 base at J, with 12 bases between. Germline CDR1 SNHLY, CDR2 FYNNEI. The CDR3 spans 14 residues. The method was immunoSEQ multiplex PCR; TCRdb's version includes in-frame clones alone and lacks a portion of them. This table holds about 57,000 clones, approximately 72% found once. Culture lasted around eleven days before CD4+ T cell isolation. As their vaccination, participants received two doses of either BNT162b2 or mRNA-1273. The chain is built from TRBV2 and TRBJ1-1; D possibly corresponds to TRBD1 (5 bases). This material consisted of CD4+ T cells from PBMCs cultured without peptide, taken after COVID-19 vaccination. This receptor was taken from a human donor who received a COVID-19 vaccine. The CDR3 protein is CASSLTDSNTEAFF. CDR3 bases: TGTGCCAGCAGCTTGACAGATTCGAACACTGAAGCTTTCTTT.